This entry is about one TCR beta chain. Its antigen is unknown. The data belong to a study of identical twins. The CDR3 sequence is 14 residues long. The germline gives CDR1 SEHNR, CDR2 FQNEAQ (reference sequence). V was pared by 3 bases and J by 4 bases, with 13 bases between. One entry per CDR3 protein results from TCRdb running MiXCR on the 5' RACE reads. The sample has under 300,000 distinct CDR3 sequences; roughly 8.7% are singletons. General observations from the study: There was an excess of low generation probability in the out-of-frame alpha sequences that twins shared. Cord blood beta clonotypes that were abundant carried fewer insertions, and memory repertoires showed no such trend. The conclusions drew on cross-sectional statistical analysis instead of tracking the same donors.

These same records also appear under a second study, on yellow fever vaccine responses in identical twins.

This TCR came from a young woman in good health. The chain combines TRBV7-9 with TRBJ2-7; tentatively, D is TRBD1 (6 bases). What was sequenced was CD8+ T cells sorted from blood. The CDR3 loop is CASSFAGEGYEQYF. CDR3 DNA: TGTGCCAGCAGCTTCGCAGGGGAAGGTTACGAGCAGTACTTC.